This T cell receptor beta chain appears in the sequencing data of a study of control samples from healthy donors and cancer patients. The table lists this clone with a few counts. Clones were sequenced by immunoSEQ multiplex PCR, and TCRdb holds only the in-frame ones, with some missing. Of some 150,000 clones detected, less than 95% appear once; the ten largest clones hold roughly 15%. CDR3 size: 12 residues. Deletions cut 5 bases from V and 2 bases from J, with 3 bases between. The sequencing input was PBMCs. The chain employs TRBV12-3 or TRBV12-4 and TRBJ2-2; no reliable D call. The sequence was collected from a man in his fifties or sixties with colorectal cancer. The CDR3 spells CASSLNTGELFF. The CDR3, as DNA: TGTGCCAGCAGTCTCAACACCGGGGAGCTGTTTTTT.